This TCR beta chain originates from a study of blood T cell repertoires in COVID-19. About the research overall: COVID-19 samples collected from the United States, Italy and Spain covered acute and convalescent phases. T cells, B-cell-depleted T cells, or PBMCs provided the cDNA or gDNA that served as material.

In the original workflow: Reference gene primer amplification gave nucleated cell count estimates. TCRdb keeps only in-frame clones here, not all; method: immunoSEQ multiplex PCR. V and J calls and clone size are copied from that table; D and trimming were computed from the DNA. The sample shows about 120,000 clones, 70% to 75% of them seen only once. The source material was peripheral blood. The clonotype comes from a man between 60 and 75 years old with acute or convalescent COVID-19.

The CDR3 protein is CASNKGATATEAFF. For the CDR3, the DNA is TGCGCCAGCAATAAGGGTGCGACAGCCACTGAAGCTTTCTTT. The V gene is TRBV5-1, the J gene TRBJ1-1; perhaps TRBD1 as D (5 bases). The germline V gene encodes CDR1 SGHRS and CDR2 YFSETQ. Trimming pared 6 bases from V and 4 bases from J, leaving 16 bases between. The CDR3 length is 14 residues.